The sequence of this T cell receptor (beta chain) was determined in a study of blood T cell repertoires in COVID-19. Study-wide background: Sources were T cells, B-cell-depleted T cells, or PBMCs; the material itself was cDNA or gDNA.

The CDR3 sequence is 15 residues long. V was pared by 6 bases and J by 8 bases, with 5 bases of the junction left unmatched. Germline CDR1 is SNHLY and CDR2 is FYNNEI. This table comes from immunoSEQ multiplex PCR, and its TCRdb copy is limited to in-frame clones, with some not included. The sample shows 200,000 to 300,000 clones, around 84% of them seen only once. The chain carries TRBV2 and TRBJ2-3; TRBD2 agrees at 16 bases. Sequenced: peripheral blood. The TCR sequence derives from a man aged 55 to 70 with acute or convalescent COVID-19. The CDR3 DNA reads TGTGCCAGCAGCGGGACTAGCGGGGGGGCCGGTACGCAGTATTTT. As protein: CASSGTSGGAGTQYF.